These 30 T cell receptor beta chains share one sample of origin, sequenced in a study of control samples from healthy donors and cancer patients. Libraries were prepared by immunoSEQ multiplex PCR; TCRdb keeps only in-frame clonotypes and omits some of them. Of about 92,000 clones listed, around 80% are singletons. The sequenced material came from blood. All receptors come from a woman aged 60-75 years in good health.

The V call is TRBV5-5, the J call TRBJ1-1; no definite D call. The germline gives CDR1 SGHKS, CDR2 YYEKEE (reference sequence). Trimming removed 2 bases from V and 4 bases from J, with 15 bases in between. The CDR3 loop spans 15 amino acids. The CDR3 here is CASSFRNTRPTEAFF. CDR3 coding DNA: TGTGCCAGCAGCTTTAGGAACACACGGCCCACTGAAGCTTTCTTT.

For the CDR3, the DNA is TGTGCCAGCAGTAAAGGGGTTACTGGCTCTGGGGCCAACGTCCTGACTTTC. Translation: CASSKGVTGSGANVLTF. This sequence joins TRBV6-1 and TRBJ2-6; D is perhaps TRBD1 (5 bases). Germline V gene lookup returns CDR1 MNHNS and CDR2 SASEGT. V lost 5 bases, J lost 0 bases, and 14 bases lay in between. This CDR3 contains 17 residues.

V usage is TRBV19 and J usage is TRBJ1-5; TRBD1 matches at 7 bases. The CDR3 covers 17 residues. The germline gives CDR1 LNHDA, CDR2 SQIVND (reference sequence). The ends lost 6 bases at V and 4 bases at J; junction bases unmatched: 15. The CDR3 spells CASRCDRVRGTNQPQHF. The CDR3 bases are TGTGCCAGTAGATGTGACAGGGTTAGGGGGACTAATCAGCCCCAGCATTTT. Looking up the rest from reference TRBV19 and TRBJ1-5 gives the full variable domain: DGGITQSPKYLFRKEGQNVTLSCEQNLNHDAMYWYRQDPGQGLRLIYYSQIVNDFQKGDIAEGYSVSREKKESFPLTVTSAQKNPTAFYLCASRCDRVRGTNQPQHFGDGTRLSIL.

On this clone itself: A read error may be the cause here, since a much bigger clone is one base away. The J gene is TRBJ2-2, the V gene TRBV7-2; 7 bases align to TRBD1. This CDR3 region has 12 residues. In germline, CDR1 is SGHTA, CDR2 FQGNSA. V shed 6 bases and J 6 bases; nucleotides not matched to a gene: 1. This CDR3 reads CASRQGSGELFF. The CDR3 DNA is TGTGCCAGCAGACAGGGGTCCGGGGAGCTGTTTTTT.

The CDR3 here is CASSPTGAGYGYTF. In nucleotides, the CDR3 is TGTGCCAGCTCACCGACAGGGGCAGGCTATGGCTACACCTTC. The chain has TRBV18 and TRBJ1-2; 8 bases are a match to TRBD1. Germline V CDR1 and CDR2: KGHSH, LQKENI. Losses at the gene ends were 3 bases for V and 4 bases for J; bases not matched to a gene: 4. The CDR3 extends over 14 amino acids.

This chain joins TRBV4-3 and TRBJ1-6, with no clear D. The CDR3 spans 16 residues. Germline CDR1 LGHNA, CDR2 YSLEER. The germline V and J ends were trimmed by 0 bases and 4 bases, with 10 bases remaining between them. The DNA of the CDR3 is TGCGCCAGCAGCCAAGATTCGAAACCTTATAATTCACCCCTCCACTTT. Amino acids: CASSQDSKPYNSPLHF.

The CDR3 here is CASSTGARETQYF. CDR3 in DNA: TGCGCCAGCAGCACAGGGGCGAGGGAGACCCAGTACTTC. The genes are TRBV5-1 and TRBJ2-5, with 7 nucleotides matching TRBD1. The germline gives CDR1 SGHRS, CDR2 YFSETQ. After removal of 4 bases from V and 5 bases from J, the junction contained 5 bases not matched to a gene. This CDR3 contains 13 residues.

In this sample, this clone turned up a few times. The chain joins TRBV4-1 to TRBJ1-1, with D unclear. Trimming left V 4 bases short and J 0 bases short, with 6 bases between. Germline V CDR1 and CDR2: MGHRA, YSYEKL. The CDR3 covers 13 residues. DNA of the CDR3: TGCGCCAGCAGCCCCACCATGAACACTGAAGCTTTCTTT. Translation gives CASSPTMNTEAFF.

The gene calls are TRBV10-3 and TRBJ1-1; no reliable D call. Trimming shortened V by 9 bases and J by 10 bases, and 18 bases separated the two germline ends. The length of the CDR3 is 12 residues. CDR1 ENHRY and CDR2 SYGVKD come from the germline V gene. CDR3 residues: CAMAGLTGRAFF. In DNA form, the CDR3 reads TGTGCCATGGCGGGCCTCACGGGTCGAGCTTTCTTT.

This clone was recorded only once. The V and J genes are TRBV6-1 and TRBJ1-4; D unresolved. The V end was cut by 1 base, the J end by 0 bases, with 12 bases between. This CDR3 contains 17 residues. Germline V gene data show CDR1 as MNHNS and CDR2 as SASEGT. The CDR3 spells CASSEVPWRATNEKLFF. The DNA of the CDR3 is TGTGCCAGCAGTGAAGTTCCTTGGAGAGCAACTAATGAAAAACTGTTTTTT.

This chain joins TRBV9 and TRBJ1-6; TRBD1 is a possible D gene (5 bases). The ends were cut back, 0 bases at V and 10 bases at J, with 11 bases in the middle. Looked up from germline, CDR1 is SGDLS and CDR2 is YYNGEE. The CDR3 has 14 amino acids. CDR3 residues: CASSVGQGRSPLHF. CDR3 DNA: TGTGCCAGCAGCGTAGGGCAGGGCCGGTCACCCCTCCACTTT.

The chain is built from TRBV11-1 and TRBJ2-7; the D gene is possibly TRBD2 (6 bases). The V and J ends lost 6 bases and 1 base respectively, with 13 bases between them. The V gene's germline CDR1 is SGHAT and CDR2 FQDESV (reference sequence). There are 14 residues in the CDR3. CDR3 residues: CASRRDPNSYEQYF. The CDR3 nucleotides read TGTGCCAGCAGGCGGGACCCTAATTCCTACGAGCAGTACTTC.

The CDR3 region is CASSLGNMGSSYEQYF. In DNA, the CDR3 is TGTGCCAGCAGCTTAGGTAATATGGGCAGCTCCTACGAGCAGTACTTC. This rearrangement joins TRBV7-6 to TRBJ2-7; D not resolved. Trimming removed 1 base at V and 0 bases at J, with 13 bases between. CDR1 and CDR2 from the germline V gene are SGHVS and FNYEAQ. The CDR3 length is 16 residues.

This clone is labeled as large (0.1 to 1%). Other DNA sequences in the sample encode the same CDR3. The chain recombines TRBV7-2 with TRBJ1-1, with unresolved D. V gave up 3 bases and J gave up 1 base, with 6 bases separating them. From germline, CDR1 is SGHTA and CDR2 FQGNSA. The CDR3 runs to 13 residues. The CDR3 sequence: CASSFGGNTEAFF. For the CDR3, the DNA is TGTGCCAGCAGCTTTGGAGGGAACACTGAAGCTTTCTTT.

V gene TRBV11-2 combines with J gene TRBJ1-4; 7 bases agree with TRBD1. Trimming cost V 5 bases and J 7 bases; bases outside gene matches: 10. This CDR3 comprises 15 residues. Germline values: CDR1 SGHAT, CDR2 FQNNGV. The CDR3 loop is CASSDPGTDFEKLFF. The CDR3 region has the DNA TGTGCCAGCAGCGACCCCGGGACAGACTTTGAAAAACTGTTTTTT.

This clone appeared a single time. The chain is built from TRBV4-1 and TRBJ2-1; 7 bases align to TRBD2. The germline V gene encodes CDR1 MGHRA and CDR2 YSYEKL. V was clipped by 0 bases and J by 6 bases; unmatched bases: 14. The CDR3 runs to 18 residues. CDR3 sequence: CASSQEGAGYPLPNEQFF. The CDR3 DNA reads TGCGCCAGCAGCCAAGAGGGAGCGGGATATCCCTTACCCAATGAGCAGTTCTTC.

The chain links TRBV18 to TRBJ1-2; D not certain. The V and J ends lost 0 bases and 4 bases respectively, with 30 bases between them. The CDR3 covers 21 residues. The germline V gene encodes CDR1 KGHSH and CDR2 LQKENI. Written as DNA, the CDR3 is TGTGCCAGCTCACCACCGATCTGGACCTTCGATCCAGAAATCTCCAGCTATGGCTACACCTTC. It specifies CASSPPIWTFDPEISSYGYTF.

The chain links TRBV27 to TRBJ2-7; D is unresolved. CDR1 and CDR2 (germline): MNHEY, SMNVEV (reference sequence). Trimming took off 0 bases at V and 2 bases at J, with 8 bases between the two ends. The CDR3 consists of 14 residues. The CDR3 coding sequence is TGTGCCAGCAGTTTATCGGGGAACCCCTACGAGCAGTACTTC. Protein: CASSLSGNPYEQYF.

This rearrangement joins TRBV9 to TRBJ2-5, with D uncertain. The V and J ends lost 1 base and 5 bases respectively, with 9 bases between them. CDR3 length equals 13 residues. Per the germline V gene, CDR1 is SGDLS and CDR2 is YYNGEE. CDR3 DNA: TGTGCCAGCAGCGTACCGCCCGAGGAGACCCAGTACTTC. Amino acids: CASSVPPEETQYF.

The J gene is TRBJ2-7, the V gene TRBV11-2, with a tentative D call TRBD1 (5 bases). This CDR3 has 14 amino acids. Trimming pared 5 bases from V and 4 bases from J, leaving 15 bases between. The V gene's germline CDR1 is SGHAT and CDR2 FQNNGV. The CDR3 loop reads CASSHNRFVYEQYF. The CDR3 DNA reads TGTGCCAGCAGCCACAACAGGTTTGTTTACGAGCAGTACTTC.

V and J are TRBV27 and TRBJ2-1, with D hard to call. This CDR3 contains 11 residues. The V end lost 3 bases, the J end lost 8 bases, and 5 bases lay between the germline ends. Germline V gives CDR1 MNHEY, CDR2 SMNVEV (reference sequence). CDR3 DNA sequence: TGTGCCAGCAGTTTCTCGGATGAGCAGTTCTTC. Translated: CASSFSDEQFF.

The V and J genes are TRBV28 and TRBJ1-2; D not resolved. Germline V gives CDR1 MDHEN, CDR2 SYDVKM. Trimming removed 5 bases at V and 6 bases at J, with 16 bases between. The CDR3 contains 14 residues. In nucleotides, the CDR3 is TGTGCCAGCAGTCCAAGTGCGGCGTTGGATGGCTACACCTTC. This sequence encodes CASSPSAALDGYTF.

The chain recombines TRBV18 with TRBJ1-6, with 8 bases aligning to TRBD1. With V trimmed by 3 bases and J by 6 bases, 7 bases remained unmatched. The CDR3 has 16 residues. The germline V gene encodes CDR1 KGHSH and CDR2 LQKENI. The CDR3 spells CASSPSTGGGNSPLHF. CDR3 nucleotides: TGTGCCAGCTCACCTTCTACAGGGGGGGGTAATTCACCCCTCCACTTT.

CDR3 coding DNA: TGTGCCACCGGGGGAAGCTCTGGAAACACCATATATTTT. Its protein is CATGGSSGNTIYF. This chain links TRBV15 with TRBJ1-3, with TRBD1 as a possible D gene (5 bases). The CDR3 is 13 amino acids. V was cut by 8 bases and J by 0 bases, with 8 bases left in between. CDR1 is LNHNV, CDR2 YYDKDF, per germline (reference sequence).

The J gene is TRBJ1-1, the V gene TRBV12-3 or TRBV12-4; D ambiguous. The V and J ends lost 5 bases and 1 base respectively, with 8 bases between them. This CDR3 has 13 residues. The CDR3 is CASSPRANTEAFF. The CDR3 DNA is TGTGCCAGCAGTCCGAGGGCGAACACTGAAGCTTTCTTT.

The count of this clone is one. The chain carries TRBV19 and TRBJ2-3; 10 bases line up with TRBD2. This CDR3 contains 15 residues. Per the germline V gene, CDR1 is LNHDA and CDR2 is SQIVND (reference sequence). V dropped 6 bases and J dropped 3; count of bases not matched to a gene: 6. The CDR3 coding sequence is TGTGCCAGTAGCCCTATGGGACTAGCGACAGATACGCAGTATTTT. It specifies CASSPMGLATDTQYF.

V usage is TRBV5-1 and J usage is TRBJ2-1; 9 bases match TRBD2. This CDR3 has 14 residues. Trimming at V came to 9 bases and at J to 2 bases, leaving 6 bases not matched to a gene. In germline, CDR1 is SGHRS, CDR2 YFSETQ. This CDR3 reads CATRLAETYNEQFF. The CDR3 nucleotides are TGCGCCACCCGACTAGCGGAAACCTACAATGAGCAGTTCTTC.

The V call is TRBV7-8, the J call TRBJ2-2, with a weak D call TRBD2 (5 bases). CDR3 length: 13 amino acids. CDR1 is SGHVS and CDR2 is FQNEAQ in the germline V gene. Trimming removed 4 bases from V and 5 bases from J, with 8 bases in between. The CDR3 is CASSSRETGELFF. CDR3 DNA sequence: TGTGCCAGCAGCTCGAGGGAAACCGGGGAGCTGTTTTTT.

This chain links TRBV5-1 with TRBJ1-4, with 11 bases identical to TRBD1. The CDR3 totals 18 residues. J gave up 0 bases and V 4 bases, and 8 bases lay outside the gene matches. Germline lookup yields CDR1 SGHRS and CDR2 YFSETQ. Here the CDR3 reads CASSPGTGGRTTNEKLFF. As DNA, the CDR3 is TGCGCCAGCAGCCCCGGGACAGGGGGGCGAACAACTAATGAAAAACTGTTTTTT.

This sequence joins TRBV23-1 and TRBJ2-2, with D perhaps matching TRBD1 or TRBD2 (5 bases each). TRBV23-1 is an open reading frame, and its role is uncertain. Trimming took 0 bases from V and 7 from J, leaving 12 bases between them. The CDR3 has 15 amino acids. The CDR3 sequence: CASSQSGRWDGELFF. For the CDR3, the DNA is TGCGCCAGCAGTCAATCGGGACGGTGGGACGGGGAGCTGTTTTTT.